This TCR beta chain was observed in a study of OX40 agonist ivuxolimab in advanced cancers. About the research overall: Ivuxolimab, an antibody that agonizes OX40 (CD134), was administered to the patients.

The V and J ends lost 5 bases and 3 bases, in that order; junction bases with no gene match: 6. Germline V CDR1 and CDR2: MNHEY, SVGAGI. The CDR3 has 14 residues. This clone appeared a single time. Sequencing was performed with immunoSEQ multiplex PCR; in TCRdb, only in-frame clones are kept and a portion is missing. The repertoire includes around 91,000 clones, 89% of them detected once, and roughly 0.19% sits in the top ten. The clonotype comes from an adult with an advanced solid tumor such as melanoma, head and neck, liver or kidney cancer. This sample comprised CD4+ or CD8+ T cells sorted from blood, obtained in a trial of the OX40 agonist ivuxolimab. This rearrangement joins TRBV6-5 to TRBJ1-2; the match to TRBD1 covers 7 bases. CDR3 residues: CASSLRDRYYGYTF. CDR3 DNA: TGTGCCAGCAGTCTCCGGGACAGATACTATGGCTACACCTTC.